The T cell receptor (beta chain) described here comes from a study of blood T cell repertoires in COVID-19. Sequenced by immunoSEQ multiplex PCR; TCRdb stores in-frame clones only, minus some. The sample carries about 180,000 clones, around 88% recorded once. Germline V lookup: CDR1 SNHLY, CDR2 FYNNEI. V gave up 6 bases and J gave up 7 bases; unmatched junction bases: 6. This CDR3 is 14 amino acids long. The TCR originated in a young woman who had recovered from COVID-19. The sequenced sample was PBMCs or T cells enriched from blood (not recorded which). V and J are TRBV2 and TRBJ1-6; 7 nucleotides line up with TRBD1. CDR3 residues: CASRLTGRNSPLHF. In DNA, the CDR3 is TGTGCCAGCAGGTTGACAGGGAGAAATTCACCCCTCCACTTT.